Below, 9 T cell receptor beta chains from the same sample are listed, as sequenced in a study of blood T cell repertoires in COVID-19. Profiled with immunoSEQ multiplex PCR; TCRdb holds only in-frame clones, not every one. The sample holds tens of thousands of clones, around 92% seen once. Sequenced: peripheral blood. The receptor set was obtained from a man aged 45-65 years with active COVID-19.

Here the CDR3 reads CASSTRLAGYNEQFF. CDR3 nucleotides: TGTGCCAGCAGCACCCGACTAGCGGGATACAATGAGCAGTTCTTC. The rearrangement links TRBV11-1 to TRBJ2-1; the match to TRBD2 covers 11 bases. Per germline, CDR1 SGHAT and CDR2 FQDESV (reference sequence). J gave up 4 bases and V 5 bases, and 4 bases lay outside the gene matches. The CDR3 runs 15 residues.

The rearrangement links TRBV6-6 to TRBJ1-5; D is ambiguous. Trimming removed 8 bases at V and 0 bases at J, with 14 bases between. This CDR3 region has 15 residues. The germline gives CDR1 MNHNY, CDR2 SVGAGI (reference sequence). In DNA, the CDR3 is TGTGCCAGCCTTCGGGGTGATTATAGCAATCAGCCCCAGCATTTT. This encodes CASLRGDYSNQPQHF.

The chain employs TRBV11-3 and TRBJ2-5; D is perhaps TRBD2 (6 bases). Germline-derived CDR1 and CDR2 are SGHNT and YENEEA. This CDR3 has 14 residues. The V end was cut by 5 bases, the J end by 5 bases, with 15 bases between. DNA of the CDR3: TGTGCCAGCAGCCCCGGCGGGACCCGCGAGACCCAGTACTTC. Protein sequence: CASSPGGTRETQYF.

The V and J genes are TRBV5-1 and TRBJ1-1, with 7 bases matching TRBD1. Germline assignment: CDR1 SGHRS and CDR2 YFSETQ. The CDR3 totals 14 residues. V shed 2 bases, J shed 3 bases, and the junction held 4 bases outside the gene matches. The CDR3 DNA sequence: TGCGCCAGCAGCTTAACAGGGGCTGACACTGAAGCTTTCTTT. Protein product: CASSLTGADTEAFF.

This chain joins TRBV19 and TRBJ1-1; 10 nucleotides line up with TRBD1. Looked up from germline, CDR1 is LNHDA and CDR2 is SQIVND (reference sequence). Unmatched junction bases numbered 11, after V lost 5 bases and J lost 5 bases. The CDR3 extends over 16 amino acids. The CDR3 sequence: CASSPSDRGSGTEAFF. The CDR3 nucleotides are TGTGCCAGTAGTCCCTCGGACAGGGGGAGCGGGACTGAAGCTTTCTTT.

The chain combines TRBV11-2 with TRBJ1-3; TRBD1 is a possible D gene (5 bases). Germline V lookup: CDR1 SGHAT, CDR2 FQNNGV. The CDR3 runs to 16 residues. V was clipped by 2 bases and J by 2 bases, with 13 bases between them. The DNA for the CDR3 is TGTGCCAGCAGCTTATTTCTCCCAGGGACTGGAAACACCATATATTTT. Protein: CASSLFLPGTGNTIYF.

The genes are TRBV10-3 and TRBJ1-4, with 8 bases fitting TRBD1. The CDR3 runs 16 residues. Germline CDR1 and CDR2: ENHRY and SYGVKD. V dropped 0 bases and J dropped 2; count of bases not matched to a gene: 2. The CDR3 here is CAISESPGGTNEKLFF. The CDR3 region has the DNA TGTGCCATCAGTGAGTCGCCAGGGGGCACTAATGAAAAACTGTTTTTT.

The chain joins TRBV7-6 to TRBJ2-7; 10 positions match TRBD1. V trimming: 5 bases; J trimming: 0 bases; junction bases outside the gene matches: 4. The CDR3 is 15 residues long. Germline V gives CDR1 SGHVS, CDR2 FNYEAQ. The CDR3 region has the DNA TGTGCCAGCAGCCGGGACAGGGGCTTCTCCTACGAGCAGTACTTC. Translation: CASSRDRGFSYEQYF.

V usage is TRBV29-1 and J usage is TRBJ2-3; tentative D call: TRBD1 (6 bases). Trimming stripped 4 bases from V and 5 bases from J, with 13 bases between. The CDR3 totals 13 residues. CDR1 and CDR2 from the germline V gene are SQVTM and ANQGSEA. The DNA of the CDR3 is TGCAGCGTTGGACGATACAGGGAAGATACGCAGTATTTT. Translation gives CSVGRYREDTQYF.